A selection of T cell receptor beta chains follows, all from one sample in a study of blood T cell repertoires in COVID-19. The table came from immunoSEQ multiplex PCR; TCRdb's copy has only in-frame clones and leaves some out. The data hold 25,000 to 30,000 clones, with nearly 90% observed a single time. The sequencing sample was made of peripheral blood. These receptors all come from an older woman with active COVID-19. CDR3s include the opening cysteine and the closing phenylalanine or tryptophan. Fields, in order: J gene, D gene, V gene, clone size, CDR3 protein, CDR3 DNA. A D gene is named only where the DNA matches it firmly. Not all rows give a size; the values are once, few, many and, for expanded clones, a class.

j_call: TRBJ1-5; d_call: TRBD1; v_call: TRBV4-1; clone_size: .; cdr3_aa: CASARQGQSNQPQHF; cdr3_nt: TGCGCCAGCGCCAGACAGGGACAGAGCAATCAGCCCCAGCATTTT
j_call: TRBJ2-7; d_call: TRBD1; v_call: TRBV28; clone_size: .; cdr3_aa: CASSTLTGGQQYF; cdr3_nt: TGTGCCAGCAGTACGTTGACAGGGGGGCAGCAGTACTTC
j_call: TRBJ2-1; d_call: .; v_call: TRBV3-1/TRBV3-2; clone_size: .; cdr3_aa: CASSQNGEQFF; cdr3_nt: TGTGCCAGCAGCCAAAACGGTGAGCAGTTCTTC
j_call: TRBJ2-2; d_call: .; v_call: TRBV28; clone_size: once; cdr3_aa: CASSLGQFTGELFF; cdr3_nt: TGTGCCAGCAGTTTAGGACAGTTCACCGGGGAGCTGTTTTTT
j_call: TRBJ1-5; d_call: TRBD1; v_call: TRBV30; clone_size: .; cdr3_aa: CAWSSTGGNQPQHF; cdr3_nt: TGTGCCTGGAGCTCCACAGGGGGCAATCAGCCCCAGCATTTT
j_call: TRBJ1-1; d_call: TRBD1; v_call: TRBV5-6; clone_size: once; cdr3_aa: CASSFGTGVTEAFF; cdr3_nt: TGTGCCAGCAGCTTCGGGACAGGGGTTACTGAAGCTTTCTTT
j_call: TRBJ2-7; d_call: TRBD2; v_call: TRBV7-9; clone_size: .; cdr3_aa: CASSTTSGSLYEQYF; cdr3_nt: TGTGCCAGCAGCACAACTAGCGGGAGTCTCTACGAGCAGTACTTC
j_call: TRBJ2-2; d_call: .; v_call: TRBV5-8; clone_size: .; cdr3_aa: CASSPRVDTGELFF; cdr3_nt: TGTGCCAGCAGCCCGAGGGTCGACACCGGGGAGCTGTTTTTT
j_call: TRBJ1-1; d_call: .; v_call: TRBV19; clone_size: .; cdr3_aa: CASSMGGNREKAFF; cdr3_nt: TGTGCCAGTAGTATGGGGGGGAATCGGGAGAAGGCTTTCTTT
j_call: TRBJ2-7; d_call: TRBD1; v_call: TRBV7-4; clone_size: once; cdr3_aa: CASSFGTDRMNEQYF; cdr3_nt: TGTGCCAGCAGTTTTGGGACAGACCGGATGAACGAGCAGTACTTC
j_call: TRBJ2-7; d_call: TRBD1; v_call: TRBV24-1; clone_size: .; cdr3_aa: CATSDGQVNNEQYF; cdr3_nt: TGTGCCACCAGTGATGGACAGGTAAACAACGAGCAGTACTTC
j_call: TRBJ2-7; d_call: .; v_call: TRBV5-5; clone_size: .; cdr3_aa: CASSWEWASYEQYF; cdr3_nt: TGTGCCAGCAGCTGGGAGTGGGCCTCCTACGAGCAGTACTTC
j_call: TRBJ2-1; d_call: TRBD2; v_call: TRBV5-1; clone_size: .; cdr3_aa: CASSFSSGSSVGSYNEQFF; cdr3_nt: TGCGCCAGCAGCTTTTCTAGCGGGAGTTCTGTGGGCTCCTACAATGAGCAGTTCTTC
j_call: TRBJ2-7; d_call: .; v_call: TRBV30; clone_size: .; cdr3_aa: CAWSAGDDYEQYF; cdr3_nt: TGTGCCTGGAGTGCGGGGGATGACTACGAGCAGTACTTC
j_call: TRBJ2-5; d_call: .; v_call: TRBV27; clone_size: .; cdr3_aa: CASSWGFGETQYF; cdr3_nt: TGTGCCAGCAGTTGGGGCTTTGGGGAGACCCAGTACTTC
j_call: TRBJ1-2; d_call: TRBD1; v_call: TRBV7-9; clone_size: few; cdr3_aa: CASSFGQGGWYGYTF; cdr3_nt: TGTGCCAGCAGCTTCGGACAGGGAGGGTGGTATGGCTACACCTTC